The clone carrying this T cell receptor beta chain came up many times. Its target is not known. According to the study, TCR beta libraries were built with iRepertoire HTBI primers and CDR3-region Arm-PCR. TCRdb recomputed calls from the multiplex PCR reads with MiXCR, one row per CDR3 protein. The data show around 250,000 distinct CDR3 sequences, 18% seen once. This specimen belongs to a study of regulatory T cells in long-lasting Graves disease. Germline V CDR1 and CDR2: LNHDA, SQIVND (reference sequence). Trimming cost V 6 bases and J 6 bases; bases outside gene matches: 10. The CDR3 runs to 15 residues. Time point of the sample: newly diagnosed GD, antithyroid drugs for less than 3 months. Preparation of the TCR library used RNA extracted from PBMCs. Study-wide results and limits: Peripheral blood alone, not thyroid tissue, underwent study.

Separately, the same data were catalogued under a study of T cells in Graves' hyperthyroidism and ophthalmopathy. That work adds: HTBI primers were used for first-round RT-PCR of the TCR CDR3.

The rearrangement joins TRBV19 to TRBJ2-7, with TRBD1 matching over 11 bases. This receptor was identified in a woman aged 25 to 39 with Graves disease. The sample was peripheral blood mononuclear cells (PBMCs), taken at new diagnosis, from a patient treated with antithyroid drugs. CDR3 residues: CASSNFVGQGVEQYF. Written as DNA, the CDR3 is TGTGCCAGTAGCAACTTCGTGGGACAGGGGGTCGAGCAGTACTTC.